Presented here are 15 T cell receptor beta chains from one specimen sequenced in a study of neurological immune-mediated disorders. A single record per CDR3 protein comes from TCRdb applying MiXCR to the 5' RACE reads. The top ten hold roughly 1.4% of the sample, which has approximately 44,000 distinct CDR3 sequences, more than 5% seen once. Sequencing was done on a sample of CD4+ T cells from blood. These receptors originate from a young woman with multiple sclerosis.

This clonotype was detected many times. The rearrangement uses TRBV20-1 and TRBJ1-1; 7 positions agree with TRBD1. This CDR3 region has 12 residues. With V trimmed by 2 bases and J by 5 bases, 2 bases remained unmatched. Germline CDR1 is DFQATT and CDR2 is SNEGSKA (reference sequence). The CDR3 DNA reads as TGCAGTGCTAGACAGGGGGTAACTGAAGCTTTCTTT. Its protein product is CSARQGVTEAFF.

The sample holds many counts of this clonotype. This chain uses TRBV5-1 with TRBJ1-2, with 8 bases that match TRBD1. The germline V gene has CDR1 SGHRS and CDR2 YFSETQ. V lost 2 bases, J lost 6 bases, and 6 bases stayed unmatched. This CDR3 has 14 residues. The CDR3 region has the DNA TGCGCCAGCAGCTTCTATACAGGGGGAAATGGCTACACCTTC. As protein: CASSFYTGGNGYTF.

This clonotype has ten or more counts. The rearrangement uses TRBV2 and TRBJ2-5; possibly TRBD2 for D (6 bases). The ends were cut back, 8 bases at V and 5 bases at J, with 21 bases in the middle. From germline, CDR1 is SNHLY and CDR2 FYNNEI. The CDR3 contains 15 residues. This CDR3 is CASGGRETGWETQYF. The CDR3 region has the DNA TGTGCCAGCGGAGGGCGGGAAACTGGTTGGGAGACCCAGTACTTC. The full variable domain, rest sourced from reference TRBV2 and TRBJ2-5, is EPEVTQTPSHQVTQMGQEVILRCVPISNHLYFYWYRQILGQKVEFLVSFYNNEISEKSEIFDDQFSVERPDGSNFTLKIRSTKLEDSAMYFCASGGRETGWETQYFGPGTRLLVL.

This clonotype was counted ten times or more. The CDR3 nucleotides are TGTGCCAGCAGCCACAACGCCGGGACAGACGGCTACACCTTC. It translates to CASSHNAGTDGYTF. V is TRBV3-1 and J is TRBJ1-2; TRBD1 matches at 7 bases. The ends lost 3 bases at V and 8 bases at J; junction bases unmatched: 9. The CDR3 consists of 14 residues. The germline V gene encodes CDR1 LGHDT and CDR2 YNNKEL (reference sequence).

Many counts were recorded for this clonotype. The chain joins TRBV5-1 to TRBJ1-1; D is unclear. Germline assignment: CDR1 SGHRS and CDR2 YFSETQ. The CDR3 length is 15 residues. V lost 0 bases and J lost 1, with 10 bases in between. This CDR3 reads CASSLDGRPNTEAFF. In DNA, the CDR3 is TGCGCCAGCAGCTTGGACGGACGGCCGAACACTGAAGCTTTCTTT. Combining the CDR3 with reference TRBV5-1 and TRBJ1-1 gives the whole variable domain KAGVTQTPRYLIKTRGQQVTLSCSPISGHRSVSWYQQTPGQGLQFLFEYFSETQRNKGNFPGRFSGRQFSNSRSEMNVSTLELGDSALYLCASSLDGRPNTEAFFGQGTRLTVV.

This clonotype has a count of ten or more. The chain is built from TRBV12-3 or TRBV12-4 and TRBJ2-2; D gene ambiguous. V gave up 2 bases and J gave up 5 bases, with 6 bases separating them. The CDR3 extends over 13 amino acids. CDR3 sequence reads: CASSLSQTGELFF. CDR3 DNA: TGTGCCAGCAGTTTATCCCAGACCGGGGAGCTGTTTTTT.

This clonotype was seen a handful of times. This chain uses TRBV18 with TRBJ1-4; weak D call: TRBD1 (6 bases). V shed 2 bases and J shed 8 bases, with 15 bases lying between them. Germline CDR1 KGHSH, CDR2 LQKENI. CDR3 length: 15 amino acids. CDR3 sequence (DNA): TGTGCCAGCTCACCAAATTTCGGGGGCGCGGAAAAACTGTTTTTT. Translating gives CASSPNFGGAEKLFF.

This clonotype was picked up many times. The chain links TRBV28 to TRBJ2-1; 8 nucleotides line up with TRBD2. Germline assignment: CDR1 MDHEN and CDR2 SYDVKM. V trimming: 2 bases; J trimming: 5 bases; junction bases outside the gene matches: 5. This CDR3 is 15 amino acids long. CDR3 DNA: TGTGCCAGCAGTTTAGGAGTAGCGGGGAACAATGAGCAGTTCTTC. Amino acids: CASSLGVAGNNEQFF.

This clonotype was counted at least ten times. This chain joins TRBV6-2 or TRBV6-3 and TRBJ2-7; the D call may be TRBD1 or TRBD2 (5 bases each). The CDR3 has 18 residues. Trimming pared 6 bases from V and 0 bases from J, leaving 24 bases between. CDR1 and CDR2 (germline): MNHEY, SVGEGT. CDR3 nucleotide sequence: TGTGCCAGCAGCCGCAGGTTTCCGGGACGGTTGAGCTCCTACGAGCAGTACGTC. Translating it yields CASSRRFPGRLSSYEQYV.

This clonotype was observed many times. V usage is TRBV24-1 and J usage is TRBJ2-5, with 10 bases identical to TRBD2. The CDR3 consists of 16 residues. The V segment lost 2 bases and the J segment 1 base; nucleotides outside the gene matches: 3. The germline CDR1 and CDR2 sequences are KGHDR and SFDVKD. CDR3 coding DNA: TGTGCCACCAGTGATTGGACTAGCGGATTCCAAGAGACCCAGTACTTC. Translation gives CATSDWTSGFQETQYF.

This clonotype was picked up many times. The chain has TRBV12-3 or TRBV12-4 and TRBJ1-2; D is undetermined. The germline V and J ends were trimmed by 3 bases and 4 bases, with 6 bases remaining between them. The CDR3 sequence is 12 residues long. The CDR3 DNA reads TGTGCCAGCAGTTTCCAGGTCTATGGCTACACCTTC. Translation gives CASSFQVYGYTF.

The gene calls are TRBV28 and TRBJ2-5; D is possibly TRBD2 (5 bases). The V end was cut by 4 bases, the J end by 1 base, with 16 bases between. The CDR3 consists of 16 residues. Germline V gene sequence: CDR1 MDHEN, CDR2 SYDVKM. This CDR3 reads CASSSRTAGVQETQYF. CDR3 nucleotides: TGTGCCAGCAGTTCCAGGACGGCCGGGGTCCAAGAGACCCAGTACTTC. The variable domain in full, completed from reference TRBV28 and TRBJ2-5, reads DVKVTQSSRYLVKRTGEKVFLECVQDMDHENMFWYRQDPGLGLRLIYFSYDVKMKEKGDIPEGYSVSREKKERFSLILESASTNQTSMYLCASSSRTAGVQETQYFGPGTRLLVL.

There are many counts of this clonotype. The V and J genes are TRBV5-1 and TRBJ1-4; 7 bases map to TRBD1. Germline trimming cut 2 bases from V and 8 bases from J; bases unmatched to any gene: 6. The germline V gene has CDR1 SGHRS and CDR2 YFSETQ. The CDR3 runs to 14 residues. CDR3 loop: CASSLEGGKEKLFF. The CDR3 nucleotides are TGCGCCAGCAGCTTAGAAGGGGGCAAGGAAAAACTGTTTTTT.

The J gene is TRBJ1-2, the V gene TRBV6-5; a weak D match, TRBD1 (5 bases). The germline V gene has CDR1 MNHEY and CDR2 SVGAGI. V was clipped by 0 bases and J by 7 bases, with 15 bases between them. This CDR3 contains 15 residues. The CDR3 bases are TGTGCCAGCAGTTACTCCGTGGCGCAGGGCGGTGGCTACACCTTC. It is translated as CASSYSVAQGGGYTF.

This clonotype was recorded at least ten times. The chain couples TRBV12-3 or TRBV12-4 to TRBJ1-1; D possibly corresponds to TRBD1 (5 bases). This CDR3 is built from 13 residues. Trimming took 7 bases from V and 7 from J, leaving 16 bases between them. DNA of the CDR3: TGTGCCAGCAAATTGGGTGGGGGGAGTGAAGCTTTCTTT. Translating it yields CASKLGGGSEAFF.